These T cell receptor beta chains were read from a single sample in a study of blood T cell repertoires in COVID-19. Measured with immunoSEQ multiplex PCR; TCRdb has only the in-frame clones, and not every one. The sample contains about 96,000 clones, less than 85% of which appear only once. The sample consisted of peripheral blood. Receptor source: an older woman with acute or convalescent COVID-19. Both conserved end residues are part of each CDR3. The order of the fields is D gene, J gene, V gene, clone size, CDR3 DNA, CDR3 protein. The D gene is left open where the match is weak. Size is omitted from some rows. Given values are once, few, many or a class for expanded clones.

d_call: -
j_call: TRBJ2-5
v_call: TRBV12-3/TRBV12-4
clone_size: -
cdr3_nt: TGTGCCAGCAGTCTTCAAGAGACCCAGTACTTC
cdr3_aa: CASSLQETQYF

d_call: -
j_call: TRBJ1-6
v_call: TRBV19
clone_size: -
cdr3_nt: TGTGCCAGTTCTCGGGCGGGGGGCGCCGATTCACCCCTCCACTTT
cdr3_aa: CASSRAGGADSPLHF

d_call: -
j_call: TRBJ1-5
v_call: TRBV2
clone_size: -
cdr3_nt: TGTGCCAGCAGTGACAGGTCGAACCAGCCCCAGCATTTT
cdr3_aa: CASSDRSNQPQHF

d_call: TRBD1
j_call: TRBJ1-2
v_call: TRBV7-9
clone_size: -
cdr3_nt: TGTGCCAGCAGCAGGGACAGGGAGAGAGGCTACACCTTC
cdr3_aa: CASSRDRERGYTF

d_call: -
j_call: TRBJ2-1
v_call: TRBV6-4
clone_size: -
cdr3_nt: TGTGCCAGCAGTGAAAGCTCGATCTCCTACAATGAGCAGTTCTTC
cdr3_aa: CASSESSISYNEQFF

d_call: -
j_call: TRBJ1-3
v_call: TRBV5-1
clone_size: -
cdr3_nt: TGCGCCAGCAGCTTGGACGGGGGAAATGGAAACACCATATATTTT
cdr3_aa: CASSLDGGNGNTIYF

d_call: TRBD2
j_call: TRBJ2-5
v_call: TRBV27
clone_size: -
cdr3_nt: TGTGCCAGCCCCAGCGGGGGCCTAGGGGAGACCCAGTACTTC
cdr3_aa: CASPSGGLGETQYF

d_call: TRBD1
j_call: TRBJ1-4
v_call: TRBV30
clone_size: -
cdr3_nt: TGTGCCTGGAGTGTAGGGACAGGGGGCACTAATGAAAAACTGTTTTTT
cdr3_aa: CAWSVGTGGTNEKLFF

d_call: -
j_call: TRBJ2-7
v_call: TRBV7-9
clone_size: few
cdr3_nt: TGTGCCAGCAGCTCTAAGATCTACGAGCAGTACTTC
cdr3_aa: CASSSKIYEQYF

d_call: TRBD1
j_call: TRBJ1-2
v_call: TRBV28
clone_size: once
cdr3_nt: TGTGCCAGCAGCCCCACGGCCAGGGGGGACATCTATGGCTACACCTTC
cdr3_aa: CASSPTARGDIYGYTF

d_call: -
j_call: TRBJ1-5
v_call: TRBV19
clone_size: -
cdr3_nt: TGTGCCAGTAGTATAGATAGGGGGATGCATCAGCCCCAGCATTTT
cdr3_aa: CASSIDRGMHQPQHF

d_call: -
j_call: TRBJ2-1
v_call: TRBV5-1
clone_size: -
cdr3_nt: TGCGCCAGCAGCATCTCCTCATCCCCGACAGAGCAGTTCTTC
cdr3_aa: CASSISSSPTEQFF

d_call: TRBD2
j_call: TRBJ2-2
v_call: TRBV29-1
clone_size: -
cdr3_nt: TGCAGCGTTGGCTCGGCGGGGGGGAACACCGGGGAGCTGTTTTTT
cdr3_aa: CSVGSAGGNTGELFF